This TCR beta chain was recovered during a study of cytomegalovirus exposure and HLA in healthy donors. Study-wide findings and caveats: Later work found that TCR association rates differed between HLA loci; DRB1 had the most and HLA-C the fewest.

A note on this clone: Its specificity is not known.

V lost 5 bases, J lost 3 bases, and 10 bases stayed unmatched. CDR1 is SGHAT and CDR2 is FQNNGV in the germline V gene. The CDR3 runs to 15 residues. The PCR was carried out with 60 Vbeta primers and 13 Jbeta primers. TCRdb's table, derived via immunoSEQ multiplex PCR, lists solely in-frame clones and lacks some. The table records under 200,000 clones, about 80% of them present only once. Sequenced: PBMCs. This TCR was sampled from a man under 40 in good health and CMV-seronegative. The chain has TRBV11-2 and TRBJ2-7; 7 nucleotides agree with TRBD1. The CDR3 DNA sequence: TGTGCCAGCAGCCTAACGACAGGGTTTAGCTACGAGCAGTACTTC. This gives the protein CASSLTTGFSYEQYF.